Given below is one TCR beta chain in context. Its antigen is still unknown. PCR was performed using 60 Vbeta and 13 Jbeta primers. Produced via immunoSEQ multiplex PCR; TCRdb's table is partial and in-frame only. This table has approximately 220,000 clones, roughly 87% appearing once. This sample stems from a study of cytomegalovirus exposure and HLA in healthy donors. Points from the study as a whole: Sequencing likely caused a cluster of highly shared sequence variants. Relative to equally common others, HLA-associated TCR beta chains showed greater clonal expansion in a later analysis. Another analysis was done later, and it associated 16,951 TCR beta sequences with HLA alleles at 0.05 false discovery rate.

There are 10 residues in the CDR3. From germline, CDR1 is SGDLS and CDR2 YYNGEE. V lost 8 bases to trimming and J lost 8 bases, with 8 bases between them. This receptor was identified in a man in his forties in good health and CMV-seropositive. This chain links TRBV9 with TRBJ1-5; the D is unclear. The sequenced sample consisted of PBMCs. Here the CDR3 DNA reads TGTGCCAGTAACATTGAGCCCCAGCATTTT. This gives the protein CASNIEPQHF.